This T cell receptor beta chain was sequenced in a study of blood T cell repertoires in COVID-19. The V end was cut by 2 bases, the J end by 3 bases, with 12 bases between. The CDR3 loop spans 15 amino acids. CDR1 is MNHNS and CDR2 is SASEGT in the germline V gene. The authors' processing: Estimation of nucleated cell counts relied on the amplification of reference gene primers. The assay was immunoSEQ multiplex PCR, and TCRdb's table has in-frame clones only and misses some. V, J and clone size are those of that table, while D and trimming were read from the DNA. The table lists about 100,000 clones, 85% of them singletons.

This sequence originates from a middle-aged man with active or convalescent COVID-19. The chain employs TRBV6-1 and TRBJ2-3, with TRBD1 as a possible D gene (6 bases). The specimen sequenced was peripheral blood. The chain's CDR3 is CASSELGQGTDTQYF. The CDR3 bases are TGTGCCAGCAGTGAACTCGGGCAGGGGACAGATACGCAGTATTTT.